These T cell receptor beta chains were read from a single sample in a study of T and B cells in COVID-19 patients. One entry per CDR3 protein results from TCRdb running MiXCR on the multiplex PCR reads. The table has more than 12,000 distinct CDR3 sequences, about 31% seen once. The specimen was blood. The receptor set was obtained from a human donor who had recovered from COVID-19. Both conserved end residues are part of each CDR3. Each record gives: clone size, J gene, V gene, D gene, CDR3 protein, CDR3 DNA. The D gene is left open where the match is weak. Part of the rows lack a size; the others show once, few, many or a class for expanded clones.

clone size: .; J gene: TRBJ1-1; V gene: TRBV6-2/TRBV6-3; D gene: .; CDR3 protein: CASNRGAENTEAFF; CDR3 DNA: TGTGCCAGCAACCGTGGGGCGGAGAACACTGAAGCTTTCTTT
clone size: once; J gene: TRBJ1-2; V gene: TRBV5-3; D gene: TRBD1; CDR3 protein: CASSLDTTGGVNGYTF; CDR3 DNA: TGCGCCAGCAGCTTGGATACTACAGGGGGCGTAAATGGCTACACCTTC
clone size: few; J gene: TRBJ2-3; V gene: TRBV18; D gene: TRBD1; CDR3 protein: CASSRTGRPDTQYF; CDR3 DNA: TGTGCCAGCTCCCGGACAGGGAGGCCAGATACGCAGTATTTT
clone size: .; J gene: TRBJ1-5; V gene: TRBV6-2/TRBV6-3; D gene: .; CDR3 protein: CASSSHSGSQHF; CDR3 DNA: TGTGCCAGCAGCTCCCATTCTGGGTCCCAGCATTTT
clone size: .; J gene: TRBJ1-2; V gene: TRBV7-2; D gene: .; CDR3 protein: CASSFQDYGYTF; CDR3 DNA: TGTGCCAGCAGCTTCCAAGATTATGGCTACACCTTC
clone size: .; J gene: TRBJ2-5; V gene: TRBV20-1; D gene: .; CDR3 protein: CSAGGLSQETQYF; CDR3 DNA: TGCAGTGCCGGGGGACTTTCCCAAGAGACCCAGTACTTC
clone size: .; J gene: TRBJ2-1; V gene: TRBV6-2/TRBV6-3; D gene: .; CDR3 protein: CASWRGNNEQFF; CDR3 DNA: TGTGCCAGTTGGCGGGGAAACAATGAGCAGTTCTTC
clone size: .; J gene: TRBJ2-1; V gene: TRBV6-2/TRBV6-3; D gene: TRBD1; CDR3 protein: CASSYGDRESYNEQFF; CDR3 DNA: TGTGCCAGCAGTTACGGGGACAGGGAATCGTACAATGAGCAGTTCTTC
clone size: .; J gene: TRBJ1-2; V gene: TRBV6-5; D gene: .; CDR3 protein: CASRYTAGYGYTF; CDR3 DNA: TGTGCCAGCAGATACACGGCAGGCTATGGCTACACCTTC
clone size: medium-sized; J gene: TRBJ2-1; V gene: TRBV19; D gene: .; CDR3 protein: CASSMGQPNNEQFF; CDR3 DNA: TGTGCCAGTAGTATGGGGCAGCCTAACAATGAGCAGTTCTTC
clone size: once; J gene: TRBJ1-2; V gene: TRBV5-4; D gene: TRBD1; CDR3 protein: CASAITGTGDSLYGYTF; CDR3 DNA: TGTGCCAGCGCCATAACCGGGACAGGGGATAGCCTTTATGGCTACACCTTC
clone size: .; J gene: TRBJ1-2; V gene: TRBV30; D gene: TRBD1; CDR3 protein: CAWRGGGYGYTF; CDR3 DNA: TGTGCCTGGAGAGGGGGCGGTTATGGCTACACCTTC
clone size: few; J gene: TRBJ1-2; V gene: TRBV12-3/TRBV12-4; D gene: TRBD1; CDR3 protein: CASSLDRGDYGYTF; CDR3 DNA: TGTGCCAGCAGTCTTGACAGGGGGGACTATGGCTACACCTTC
clone size: .; J gene: TRBJ1-1; V gene: TRBV6-5; D gene: .; CDR3 protein: CASSYSGSLYTEAFF; CDR3 DNA: TGTGCCAGCAGTTACTCGGGCAGTCTTTACACTGAAGCTTTCTTT
clone size: .; J gene: TRBJ2-2; V gene: TRBV12-3/TRBV12-4; D gene: .; CDR3 protein: CASTLGTLLGELFF; CDR3 DNA: TGTGCCAGCACCCTCGGTACTCTGCTGGGGGAGCTGTTTTTT
clone size: medium-sized; J gene: TRBJ2-1; V gene: TRBV19; D gene: TRBD2; CDR3 protein: CASSMKSGGYNEQFF; CDR3 DNA: TGTGCCAGTAGTATGAAAAGCGGGGGTTACAATGAGCAGTTCTTC